A single sample is the source of the 24 T cell receptor beta chains below, sequenced in a study of T cells after somatic rescue of genetic block. Clones were read by immunoSEQ multiplex PCR, and TCRdb kept only the in-frame ones, dropping some. Of about 68,000 clones in the sample, around 90% are singletons; the top ten hold about 3%. Source material: peripheral blood mononuclear cells (PBMCs). The receptors were gathered from a man aged 40-49 years.

The chain recombines TRBV6-6 with TRBJ2-7; no clear D. Trimming left V 7 bases short and J 0 bases short, with 10 bases between. The CDR3 runs 13 residues. Germline V gives CDR1 MNHNY, CDR2 SVGAGI (reference sequence). CDR3 nucleotide sequence: TGTGCCAGCAAATCGCGCAGCTCCTACGAGCAGTACTTC. This codes for CASKSRSSYEQYF.

The chain couples TRBV18 to TRBJ2-7, with 8 bases lining up with TRBD2. CDR3 length: 15 amino acids. The germline V gene encodes CDR1 KGHSH and CDR2 LQKENI. The V and J ends lost 0 bases and 3 bases, in that order; junction bases with no gene match: 4. The CDR3 spells CASSPPSGGNYEQYF. CDR3 coding DNA: TGTGCCAGCTCACCACCGAGCGGGGGAAACTACGAGCAGTACTTC.

The rearrangement links TRBV5-1 to TRBJ1-1; D not resolved. Germline CDR1 reads SGHRS; CDR2 reads YFSETQ. V was trimmed by 2 bases and J by 5 bases, leaving 10 bases between them. This CDR3 has 13 amino acids. The CDR3 bases are TGCGCCAGCAGCTTAAACGGTGGTACTGAAGCTTTCTTT. Translated: CASSLNGGTEAFF.

The V and J genes are TRBV7-2 and TRBJ2-2; no reliable D call. The length of the CDR3 is 15 residues. The germline V gene encodes CDR1 SGHTA and CDR2 FQGNSA. Trimming cost V 5 bases and J 0 bases, with 10 bases left between them. CDR3 sequence reads: CASSSRSTNTGELFF. The CDR3 nucleotides are TGTGCCAGCAGCAGCCGGTCAACGAACACCGGGGAGCTGTTTTTT.

The chain has TRBV5-5 and TRBJ2-3, with TRBD2 matching 7 bases. From germline, CDR1 is SGHKS and CDR2 YYEKEE (reference sequence). The CDR3 is made up of 15 amino acids. V was clipped by 3 bases and J by 0 bases; unmatched bases: 4. The CDR3 DNA reads as TGTGCCAGCAGCTGGGGGGGTCGGAGCACAGATACGCAGTATTTT. Encoded protein: CASSWGGRSTDTQYF.

This clone appeared once. The J gene is TRBJ2-3, the V gene TRBV10-2; TRBD1 might be the D (6 bases). The CDR3 has 15 amino acids. Germline V lookup: CDR1 WSHSY, CDR2 SAAADI. V was trimmed by 6 bases and J by 2 bases, leaving 15 bases between them. CDR3 DNA: TGCGCCAGCAGGGGACACACCCGCACCACAGATACGCAGTATTTT. Protein sequence: CASRGHTRTTDTQYF.

The J gene is TRBJ2-3, the V gene TRBV30, with 7 bases lining up with TRBD2. Germline V gives CDR1 GTSNPN, CDR2 SVGIG (reference sequence). Unmatched junction bases numbered 8, after V lost 0 bases and J lost 2 bases. CDR3 size: 16 residues. Here the CDR3 DNA reads TGTGCCTGGAGTGTAGGGGCGGGAGAAGCCACAGATACGCAGTATTTT. Protein product: CAWSVGAGEATDTQYF.

In DNA, the CDR3 is TGTGCCAGCAGTTACGCTAGACAGCGGGCGAGCAATGAGCAGTTCTTC. Its translation: CASSYARQRASNEQFF. J is TRBJ2-1 and V is TRBV6-5, with TRBD2 as a possible D gene (6 bases). The germline CDR1 and CDR2 sequences are MNHEY and SVGAGI. The CDR3 contains 16 residues. Trimming shortened V by 2 bases and J by 6 bases, and 17 bases separated the two germline ends.

The V call is TRBV27, the J call TRBJ1-5; the D gene is possibly TRBD1 (5 bases). Germline assignment: CDR1 MNHEY and CDR2 SMNVEV (reference sequence). V lost 3 bases and J 2 bases, leaving 8 bases between the germline ends. The CDR3 is 14 amino acids. The CDR3 DNA is TGTGCCAGCAGTTTCGGCAGGGGCAATCAGCCCCAGCATTTT. As protein: CASSFGRGNQPQHF.

The table lists this clone with a count of one. The chain employs TRBV14 and TRBJ2-1; 7 bases align to TRBD2. V lost 3 bases to trimming and J lost 4 bases; unmatched junction nucleotides: 9. The germline gives CDR1 SGHDN, CDR2 FVKESK. The CDR3 spans 16 residues. CDR3 residues: CASSHYGRTLYNEQFF. CDR3 coding DNA: TGTGCCAGCAGCCATTACGGGAGGACACTTTACAATGAGCAGTTCTTC.

The chain is built from TRBV6-5 and TRBJ2-3; D call uncertain. The CDR3 is 14 amino acids. V lost 3 bases and J lost 4, with 11 bases in between. Germline V lookup: CDR1 MNHEY, CDR2 SVGAGI. The DNA of the CDR3 is TGTGCCAGCAGTTATTTTCCAAAGCCAGATACGCAGTATTTT. Amino acids: CASSYFPKPDTQYF.

V gene TRBV7-2 combines with J gene TRBJ1-4; D is ambiguous. This CDR3 contains 15 residues. Germline-derived CDR1 and CDR2 are SGHTA and FQGNSA. V gave up 5 bases and J gave up 5 bases, with 15 bases separating them. As DNA, the CDR3 is TGTGCCAGCAGCCCCCGCATAACAGAAAATGAAAAACTGTTTTTT. This encodes CASSPRITENEKLFF. Full variable domain (outside the CDR3, taken from reference TRBV7-2 and TRBJ1-4): GAGVSQSPSNKVTEKGKDVELRCDPISGHTALYWYRQSLGQGLEFLIYFQGNSAPDKSGLPSDRFSAERTGGSVSTLTIQRTQQEDSAVYLCASSPRITENEKLFFGSGTQLSVL.

This clone was recorded once. The J gene is TRBJ1-5, the V gene TRBV7-9; possible D gene TRBD1, 6 bases. Germline V CDR1 and CDR2: SEHNR, FQNEAQ (reference sequence). This CDR3 contains 14 residues. The V end was cut by 5 bases, the J end by 3 bases, with 11 bases between. The CDR3 region is CASSVTGSNQPQHF. CDR3 coding DNA: TGTGCCAGCAGCGTAACAGGGTCCAATCAGCCCCAGCATTTT. The whole variable domain, filled in from reference TRBV7-9 and TRBJ1-5, reads DTGVSQNPRHKITKRGQNVTFRCDPISEHNRLYWYRQTLGQGPEFLTYFQNEAQLEKSRLLSDRFSAERPKGSFSTLEIQRTEQGDSAMYLCASSVTGSNQPQHFGDGTRLSIL.

This sequence joins TRBV18 and TRBJ1-1; D uncertain. Trimming pared 3 bases from V and 7 bases from J, leaving 9 bases between. The CDR3 sequence is 12 residues long. Germline lookup yields CDR1 KGHSH and CDR2 LQKENI. The CDR3 nucleotides read TGTGCCAGCTCACCGCCCTCTTTTGAAGCTTTCTTT. It yields the protein CASSPPSFEAFF.

The chain is built from TRBV5-4 and TRBJ2-2; D not resolved. Trimming removed 6 bases at V and 3 bases at J, with 6 bases between. The CDR3 consists of 12 residues. Germline CDR1 reads SGHNT; CDR2 reads YYREEE (reference sequence). CDR3 protein: CASNLYTGELFF. The CDR3 nucleotides are TGTGCCAGCAACCTTTACACCGGGGAGCTGTTTTTT. The full variable domain, completed using reference TRBV5-4 and TRBJ2-2, is ETGVTQSPTHLIKTRGQQVTLRCSSQSGHNTVSWYQQALGQGPQFIFQYYREEENGRGNFPPRFSGLQFPNYSSELNVNALELDDSALYLCASNLYTGELFFGEGSRLTVL.

V and J are TRBV5-1 and TRBJ1-6, with a possible D match to TRBD1 (6 bases). Germline V CDR1 and CDR2: SGHRS, YFSETQ. Between the trimmed V and J ends, which lost 4 bases and 0 bases, there was a span of 11 bases. The CDR3 has 16 amino acids. CDR3 bases: TGCGCCAGCAGCCGACAGGAGAGCTCCTATAATTCACCCCTCCACTTT. Encoded protein: CASSRQESSYNSPLHF. The entire variable domain, with the rest obtained from reference TRBV5-1 and TRBJ1-6, is as follows: KAGVTQTPRYLIKTRGQQVTLSCSPISGHRSVSWYQQTPGQGLQFLFEYFSETQRNKGNFPGRFSGRQFSNSRSEMNVSTLELGDSALYLCASSRQESSYNSPLHFGNGTRLTVT.

The chain carries TRBV19 and TRBJ2-7; the D is unclear. The CDR3 totals 12 residues. The V gene lost 3 bases and the J gene lost 9 bases, with 12 bases spanning the gap. Germline V gene lookup returns CDR1 LNHDA and CDR2 SQIVND (reference sequence). The CDR3 is CASSMYGLGQYF. CDR3 sequence (DNA): TGTGCCAGTAGTATGTATGGCTTAGGGCAGTACTTC.

The chain combines TRBV4-3 with TRBJ1-1, with 7 nucleotides matching TRBD1. V gave up 0 bases and J gave up 5 bases; unmatched junction bases: 6. Germline V CDR1 and CDR2: LGHNA, YSLEER. There are 15 residues in the CDR3. The CDR3 loop is CASSQDLKGATEAFF. CDR3 in DNA: TGCGCCAGCAGCCAAGATCTTAAGGGGGCGACTGAAGCTTTCTTT.

The rearrangement links TRBV29-1 to TRBJ1-5; D might be TRBD1 (5 bases). V was pared by 6 bases and J by 2 bases, with 14 bases between. CDR3 length: 14 residues. The V gene's germline CDR1 is SQVTM and CDR2 ANQGSEA. CDR3 coding DNA: TGCAGCGTCCCCCGGGGGGGAGGCAATCAGCCCCAGCATTTT. Translated: CSVPRGGGNQPQHF.

J is TRBJ1-4 and V is TRBV7-9; no clear D gene. In germline, CDR1 is SEHNR, CDR2 FQNEAQ (reference sequence). The CDR3 is made up of 15 amino acids. V was shortened by 6 bases and J by 7 bases, with 18 bases between the two germline ends. The CDR3 DNA is TGTGCCAGCAGGTCACATCGGACGGAGATTGAAAAACTGTTTTTT. This gives the protein CASRSHRTEIEKLFF.

This chain connects TRBV13 to TRBJ2-7, with 8 bases lining up with TRBD1. Germline CDR1 reads PRHDT; CDR2 reads FYEKMQ (reference sequence). The length of the CDR3 is 14 residues. V was pared by 5 bases and J by 4 bases, with 7 bases of the junction left unmatched. The CDR3 protein is CASSPRDRSYEQYF. In DNA form, the CDR3 reads TGTGCCAGCAGCCCTCGGGACAGGTCGTACGAGCAGTACTTC. The whole variable domain, remainder taken from reference TRBV13 and TRBJ2-7, is AAGVIQSPRHLIKEKRETATLKCYPIPRHDTVYWYQQGPGQDPQFLISFYEKMQSDKGSIPDRFSAQQFSDYHSELNMSSLELGDSALYFCASSPRDRSYEQYFGPGTRLTVT.

The rearrangement uses TRBV5-1 and TRBJ2-7; D gene unclear. CDR1 and CDR2 from the germline V gene are SGHRS and YFSETQ. The CDR3 is 9 residues long. Trimming left V 8 bases short and J 4 bases short, with 4 bases between. The DNA for the CDR3 is TGCGCCAGTCAATACGAGCAGTACTTC. Protein product: CASQYEQYF.

The chain recombines TRBV7-3 with TRBJ2-1; tentatively, D is TRBD1 (6 bases). Germline V gene sequence: CDR1 SGHTA, CDR2 FQGTGA. Trimming took 4 bases from V and 0 from J, leaving 10 bases between them. The CDR3 contains 15 residues. CDR3 loop: CASSSQGSSYNEQFF. CDR3 nucleotide sequence: TGTGCCAGCAGCTCCCAGGGGAGCTCCTACAATGAGCAGTTCTTC. Full variable domain (missing parts from reference TRBV7-3 and TRBJ2-1): GAGVSQTPSNKVTEKGKYVELRCDPISGHTALYWYRQSLGQGPEFLIYFQGTGAADDSGLPNDRFFAVRPEGSVSTLKIQRTERGDSAVYLCASSSQGSSYNEQFFGPGTRLTVL.

This sequence joins TRBV7-8 and TRBJ2-5; 14 positions match TRBD2. The V segment lost 4 bases and the J segment 3 bases; nucleotides outside the gene matches: 4. The CDR3 runs to 16 residues. Germline-derived CDR1 and CDR2 are SGHVS and FQNEAQ. The CDR3 sequence: CASSSPGLAGEETQYF. The CDR3 bases are TGTGCCAGCAGCTCCCCGGGACTAGCGGGGGAAGAGACCCAGTACTTC.